These 26 T cell receptor beta chains came from one sample sequenced in a study of regulatory T cells in long-lasting Graves disease. Time point noted: newly diagnosed GD, antithyroid drugs for less than 3 months. Extracted RNA from PBMCs served as the source of the TCR library. Investigators prepared the TCR beta libraries by applying iRepertoire HTBI primers and Arm-PCR of CDR3 regions. MiXCR was run by TCRdb on the multiplex PCR reads, yielding one entry per CDR3 protein. The table includes about 560,000 distinct CDR3 sequences, about 16% detected once. The same data also went into a second study, on T cells in Graves' hyperthyroidism and ophthalmopathy.

This specimen consisted of peripheral blood mononuclear cells (PBMCs), obtained at new diagnosis, from a patient treated with antithyroid drugs. All receptors derive from a man aged 18 to 30 with Graves disease.

There are a few counts of this clonotype. The chain links TRBV6-1 to TRBJ2-7, with 8 nucleotides matching TRBD1. Germline assignment: CDR1 MNHNS and CDR2 SASEGT. Unmatched junction bases numbered 8, after V lost 8 bases and J lost 2 bases. This CDR3 region has 14 residues. CDR3 region: CASSDRGTTYEQYF. In nucleotides, the CDR3 is TGTGCCAGCTCAGACAGGGGCACAACCTACGAGCAGTACTTC.

The V and J genes are TRBV19 and TRBJ2-7; 10 positions match TRBD2. With 11 bases clipped from V and 4 bases from J, the junction kept 14 bases outside the gene matches. This CDR3 spans 15 amino acids. Germline CDR1 and CDR2: LNHDA and SQIVND (reference sequence). The CDR3 DNA reads as TGTGCCCCTACTGGGTTGGTAGCGGGAGGATACGAGCAGTACTTC. This codes for CAPTGLVAGGYEQYF.

The genes are TRBV20-1 and TRBJ2-5; 7 positions match TRBD1. CDR1 and CDR2 (germline): DFQATT, SNEGSKA (reference sequence). The junction had 6 bases not matched to a gene; V was cut back by 6 bases and J by 2 bases. This CDR3 has 13 residues. CDR3: CSATGTVQETQYF. CDR3 DNA sequence: TGCAGTGCCACAGGGACAGTTCAAGAGACCCAGTACTTC.

This clonotype was detected ten times or more. The chain combines TRBV7-9 with TRBJ2-1, with no clear D. The germline CDR1 and CDR2 sequences are SEHNR and FQNEAQ (reference sequence). V lost 1 base and J lost 6, with 10 bases in between. The CDR3 covers 14 residues. The CDR3 DNA is TGTGCCAGCAGCTTAGTCTCCAGGAGCAATGAGCAGTTCTTC. Translating it yields CASSLVSRSNEQFF.

The rearrangement links TRBV20-1 to TRBJ2-7, with 7 bases matching TRBD2. Trimming took 0 bases from V and 4 from J; bases not matched to a gene: 24. The CDR3 contains 20 residues. Germline V lookup: CDR1 DFQATT, CDR2 SNEGSKA (reference sequence). CDR3 nucleotide sequence: TGCAGTGCTAGAGATTTGAAGGCTGATCGGGCGGGAGCCCATTTATACGAGCAGTACTTC. Translation: CSARDLKADRAGAHLYEQYF.

This clonotype was detected ten times or more. The rearrangement uses TRBV20-1 and TRBJ1-6, with D unresolved. CDR1 is DFQATT, CDR2 SNEGSKA, per germline (reference sequence). The CDR3 totals 14 residues. V dropped 0 bases and J dropped 12 bases, with 15 bases sitting between them. Written as DNA, the CDR3 is TGCAGTGCTAGAGACCGACACGGCGGTGAACCCCTCCACTTT. It specifies CSARDRHGGEPLHF.

This clonotype was seen more than once but under ten times. This sequence joins TRBV5-1 and TRBJ1-1; tentative D call: TRBD1 (5 bases). This CDR3 comprises 14 residues. V lost 0 bases and J lost 2, with 8 bases in between. In germline, CDR1 is SGHRS, CDR2 YFSETQ. The CDR3 bases are TGCGCCAGCAGCTTGGAGGGGCACAACACTGAAGCTTTCTTT. This gives the protein CASSLEGHNTEAFF.

This clonotype appeared many times. The chain has TRBV3-1 and TRBJ1-1; D unclear. CDR3 length equals 14 residues. Trimming removed 1 base from V and 3 bases from J, with 9 bases in between. The germline V gene has CDR1 LGHDT and CDR2 YNNKEL (reference sequence). The CDR3 nucleotides read TGTGCCAGCAGCCAAGCAAGGGAGGACACTGAAGCTTTCTTT. Translation gives CASSQAREDTEAFF.

This clonotype has just a few counts. The CDR3 region is CASSFSGTGDIVNTDTQYF. The CDR3, as DNA: TGTGCCAGCAGTTTCTCAGGGACAGGGGATATTGTCAACACAGATACGCAGTATTTT. This chain uses TRBV28 with TRBJ2-3; 10 nucleotides agree with TRBD1. The CDR3 spans 19 residues. After removal of 3 bases from V and 2 bases from J, the junction contained 14 bases not matched to a gene. Germline V gene sequence: CDR1 MDHEN, CDR2 SYDVKM.

This clonotype has at least ten counts. V and J are TRBV12-3 or TRBV12-4 and TRBJ2-2, with 12 nucleotides matching TRBD1. The CDR3 spans 15 residues. After removal of 6 bases from V and 4 bases from J, the junction contained 3 bases not matched to a gene. Here the CDR3 DNA reads TGTGCCAGCAGCCCGGGACAGGGGGCCACCGGGGAGCTGTTTTTT. This encodes CASSPGQGATGELFF.

This clonotype was counted a few times. The chain is built from TRBV6-4 and TRBJ2-1; the match to TRBD2 covers 9 bases. The CDR3 totals 16 residues. CDR1 and CDR2 from the germline V gene are MRHNA and SNTAGT. J lost 2 bases, V lost 0 bases, and 2 bases had no gene match. The CDR3 nucleotides are TGTGCCAGCAGTGACTCGGGACTAGCAGCCTACAATGAGCAGTTCTTC. Protein product: CASSDSGLAAYNEQFF.

This clonotype was recorded a few times. The chain uses TRBV30 and TRBJ2-1; 9 nucleotides align to TRBD2. Germline loops: CDR1 GTSNPN, CDR2 SVGIG (reference sequence). The CDR3 has 15 amino acids. The V segment lost 4 bases and the J segment 7 bases; nucleotides outside the gene matches: 11. Here the CDR3 DNA reads TGTGCCTGGAAGGCGGGGGGGAGGGGTGGAAATGAGCAGTTCTTC. Encoded protein: CAWKAGGRGGNEQFF.

This clonotype was counted only a few times. The chain uses TRBV9 and TRBJ2-1, with 7 positions matching TRBD2. The CDR3 runs to 16 residues. V lost 0 bases, J lost 2 bases, and 5 bases stayed unmatched. The V gene's germline CDR1 is SGDLS and CDR2 YYNGEE. The chain's CDR3 is CASSVAGDYPYNEQFF. DNA of the CDR3: TGTGCCAGCAGCGTAGCTGGGGACTACCCCTACAATGAGCAGTTCTTC.

The V call is TRBV30, the J call TRBJ2-4; D assignment may be TRBD1 or TRBD2 (6 bases each). The CDR3 consists of 16 residues. Germline CDR1 is GTSNPN and CDR2 is SVGIG (reference sequence). V lost 4 bases to trimming and J lost 0 bases, with 16 bases between them. CDR3 DNA: TGTGCCTGGACCCCGGGGGCACCGATAGCCAAAAACATTCAGTACTTC. It is translated as CAWTPGAPIAKNIQYF. Full variable domain (rest looked up from reference TRBV30 and TRBJ2-4): SQTIHQWPATLVQPVGSPLSLECTVEGTSNPNLYWYRQAAGRGLQLLFYSVGIGQISSEVPQNLSASRPQDRQFILSSKKLLLSDSGFYLCAWTPGAPIAKNIQYFGAGTRLSVL.

This chain links TRBV10-3 with TRBJ2-2, with TRBD1 as a possible D gene (6 bases). Germline V gene lookup returns CDR1 ENHRY and CDR2 SYGVKD. V lost 10 bases and J 5 bases, leaving 17 bases between the germline ends. The CDR3 runs to 14 residues. In DNA, the CDR3 is TGTGCCACATCTCGGGACACACTGACCGGGGAGCTGTTTTTT. As protein: CATSRDTLTGELFF.

This clonotype was counted at least ten times. The CDR3 region is CASSLGSWGGRTDEQFF. The CDR3 nucleotides are TGTGCCAGCAGCTTAGGGAGTTGGGGCGGGAGGACCGATGAGCAGTTCTTC. The chain employs TRBV7-3 and TRBJ2-1; 8 bases line up with TRBD2. V trimming: 2 bases; J trimming: 8 bases; junction bases outside the gene matches: 14. The CDR3 spans 17 residues. CDR1 and CDR2 from the germline V gene are SGHTA and FQGTGA.

This clonotype has more than one count but fewer than ten. The chain has TRBV19 and TRBJ2-7, with 9 bases fitting TRBD1. CDR3 length: 15 amino acids. Unmatched junction bases numbered 12, after V lost 6 bases and J lost 6 bases. Germline loops: CDR1 LNHDA, CDR2 SQIVND (reference sequence). The CDR3 reads CASRPSGTGNGEQYF. DNA for the CDR3: TGTGCCAGTAGACCCTCCGGGACAGGGAATGGCGAGCAGTACTTC.

This clonotype came up once. A read error is possible here, since a much larger clone lies one base away. Lacking the conserved final phenylalanine or tryptophan, this CDR3 likely reflects a read error. The gene calls are TRBV28 and TRBJ1-1; D not resolved. The CDR3 is made up of 16 amino acids. V lost 5 bases, J lost 1 base, and 17 bases lay in between. Germline V gene lookup returns CDR1 MDHEN and CDR2 SYDVKM. The CDR3 region is CASSRLSGGQNTEAFL. The CDR3 DNA sequence: TGTGCCAGCAGTCGGCTTTCGGGTGGTCAGAACACTGAAGCTTTCCTT.

This clonotype was counted at least ten times. This rearrangement joins TRBV12-3 or TRBV12-4 to TRBJ2-5; tentatively, D is TRBD2 (7 bases). The length of the CDR3 is 16 residues. Trimming shortened V by 7 bases and J by 2 bases, and 20 bases separated the two germline ends. CDR3 amino acids: CASTPGWGGRQETQYF. The CDR3 DNA reads TGTGCCAGCACCCCCGGGTGGGGGGGCCGACAAGAGACCCAGTACTTC.

The chain joins TRBV11-2 to TRBJ1-3; D uncertain. Trimming stripped 5 bases from V and 4 bases from J, with 9 bases between. The CDR3 consists of 13 residues. Germline V gene lookup returns CDR1 SGHAT and CDR2 FQNNGV. The CDR3 region is CASSDGAGNTIYF. CDR3 nucleotide sequence: TGTGCCAGCAGCGACGGAGCGGGAAACACCATATATTTT.

The table lists this clonotype with a few counts. The rearrangement links TRBV10-3 to TRBJ1-4; the D gene is possibly TRBD1 (5 bases). The CDR3 spans 13 residues. Germline CDR1 reads ENHRY; CDR2 reads SYGVKD. V was trimmed by 11 bases and J by 5 bases, leaving 15 bases between them. DNA for the CDR3: TGTGCCGCTAGAACAGGTCTGAATGAAAAACTGTTTTTT. Residues: CAARTGLNEKLFF.

The gene calls are TRBV6-5 and TRBJ1-1; D not resolved. The CDR3 loop spans 14 amino acids. Germline-derived CDR1 and CDR2 are MNHEY and SVGAGI. V lost 0 bases and J 8 bases, leaving 13 bases between the germline ends. CDR3 sequence (DNA): TGTGCCAGCAGTTACTCCCCTTTAGGAACCGAAGCTTTCTTT. The encoded protein is CASSYSPLGTEAFF.

The rearrangement uses TRBV13 and TRBJ2-6; a possible D gene is TRBD2 (5 bases). Germline CDR1 PRHDT, CDR2 FYEKMQ (reference sequence). This CDR3 contains 14 residues. V was shortened by 4 bases and J by 2 bases, with 6 bases between the two germline ends. DNA of the CDR3: TGTGCCAGCAGCTCGAGGGCTGGGGCCAACGTCCTGACTTTC. Protein sequence: CASSSRAGANVLTF.

This clonotype was counted at least ten times. The gene calls are TRBV7-6 and TRBJ2-3, with 8 bases identical to TRBD2. The ends lost 3 bases at V and 0 bases at J; junction bases unmatched: 5. This CDR3 is built from 16 residues. Germline lookup yields CDR1 SGHVS and CDR2 FNYEAQ. In nucleotides, the CDR3 is TGTGCCAGCAGCTTGGCGGCTAGCGGGAGCACAGATACGCAGTATTTT. Its protein product is CASSLAASGSTDTQYF.

This clonotype occurred many times. This chain connects TRBV6-1 to TRBJ2-3, with 10 bases lining up with TRBD2. The germline gives CDR1 MNHNS, CDR2 SASEGT. The CDR3 runs to 15 residues. V was pared by 0 bases and J by 6 bases, with 3 bases of the junction left unmatched. CDR3 region: CASSEALAGMDTQYF. CDR3 sequence (DNA): TGTGCCAGCAGTGAAGCACTAGCGGGAATGGATACGCAGTATTTT.

This clonotype turned up a few times. The V call is TRBV5-1, the J call TRBJ2-3; D call uncertain. Between the trimmed V and J ends, which lost 2 bases and 5 bases, there was a span of 6 bases. Germline V gene data show CDR1 as SGHRS and CDR2 as YFSETQ. The CDR3 has 12 residues. CDR3 DNA: TGCGCCAGCAGCTTCAAAAGAGATACGCAGTATTTT. Translation gives CASSFKRDTQYF.